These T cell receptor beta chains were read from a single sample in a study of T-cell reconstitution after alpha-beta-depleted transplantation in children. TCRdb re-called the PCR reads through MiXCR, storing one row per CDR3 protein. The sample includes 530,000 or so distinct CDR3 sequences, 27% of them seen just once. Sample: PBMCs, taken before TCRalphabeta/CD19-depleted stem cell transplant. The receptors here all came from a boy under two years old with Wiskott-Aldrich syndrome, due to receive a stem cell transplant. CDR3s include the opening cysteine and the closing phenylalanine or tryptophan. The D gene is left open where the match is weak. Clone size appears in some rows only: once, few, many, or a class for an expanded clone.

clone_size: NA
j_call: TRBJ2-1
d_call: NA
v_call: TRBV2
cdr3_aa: CASMRALVEQFF
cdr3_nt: TGTGCCAGCATGAGGGCCTTGGTGGAGCAGTTCTTC

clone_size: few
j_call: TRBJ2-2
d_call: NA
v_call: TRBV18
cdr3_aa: CASSPPFPGELFF
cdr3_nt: TGTGCCAGCTCACCACCGTTCCCCGGGGAGCTGTTTTTT

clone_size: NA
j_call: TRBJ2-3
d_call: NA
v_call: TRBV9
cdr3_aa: CASSVLPSTDTQYF
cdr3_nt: TGTGCCAGCAGCGTTTTACCTAGCACAGATACGCAGTATTTT

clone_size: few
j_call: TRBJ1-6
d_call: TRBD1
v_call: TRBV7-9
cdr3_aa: CASSPGTGQRSSPLHF
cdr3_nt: TGTGCCAGCAGCCCCGGGACAGGGCAACGGAGTTCACCCCTCCACTTT

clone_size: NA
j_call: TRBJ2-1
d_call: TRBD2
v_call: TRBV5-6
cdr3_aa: CASSLRASGRSEQFF
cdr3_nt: TGTGCCAGCTCTCTTCGGGCTAGCGGGAGGAGCGAGCAGTTCTTC

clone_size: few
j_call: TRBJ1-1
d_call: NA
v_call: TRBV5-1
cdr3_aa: CASSAGVRTEAFF
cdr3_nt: TGCGCCAGCAGCGCGGGGGTTCGGACTGAAGCTTTCTTT

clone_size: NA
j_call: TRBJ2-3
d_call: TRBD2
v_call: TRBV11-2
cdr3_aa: CASSSFSGRAPDTQYF
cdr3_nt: TGTGCCAGCAGCTCCTTTAGCGGGAGGGCCCCAGATACGCAGTATTTT

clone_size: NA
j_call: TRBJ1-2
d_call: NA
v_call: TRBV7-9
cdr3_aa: CASIPYQGHHGYTF
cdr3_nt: TGTGCCAGCATACCGTACCAGGGGCACCATGGCTACACCTTC

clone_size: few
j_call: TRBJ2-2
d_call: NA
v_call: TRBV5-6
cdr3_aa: CASSWEPNTGELFF
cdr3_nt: TGTGCCAGCAGCTGGGAACCGAACACCGGGGAGCTGTTTTTT

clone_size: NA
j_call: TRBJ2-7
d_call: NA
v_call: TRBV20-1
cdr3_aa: CSAKIPAAPYEQYF
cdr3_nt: TGCAGTGCCAAAATCCCGGCTGCGCCATACGAGCAGTACTTC

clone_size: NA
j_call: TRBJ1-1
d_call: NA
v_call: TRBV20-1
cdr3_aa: CSAPPRPGRGTEAFF
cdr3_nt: TGCAGTGCCCCCCCCAGGCCGGGGAGGGGCACTGAAGCTTTCTTT

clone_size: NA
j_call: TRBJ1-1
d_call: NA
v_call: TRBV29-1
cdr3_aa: CSVEAWRGASTEAFF
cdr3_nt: TGCAGCGTTGAAGCGTGGCGAGGGGCGAGCACTGAAGCTTTCTTT

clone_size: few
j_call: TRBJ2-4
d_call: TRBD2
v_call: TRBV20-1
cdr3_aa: CSARRAGEIRAKNIQYF
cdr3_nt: TGCAGTGCGAGAAGAGCGGGAGAGATTCGGGCCAAAAACATTCAGTACTTC

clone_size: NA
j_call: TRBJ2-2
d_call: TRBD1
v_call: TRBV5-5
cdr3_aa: CASSLSRTGDTGELFF
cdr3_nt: TGTGCCAGCAGCTTGAGCCGGACAGGGGACACCGGGGAGCTGTTTTTT

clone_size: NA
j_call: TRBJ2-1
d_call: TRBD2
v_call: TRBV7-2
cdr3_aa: CASSLVLAVGNEQFF
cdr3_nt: TGTGCCAGCAGCTTAGTACTAGCGGTGGGCAATGAGCAGTTCTTC

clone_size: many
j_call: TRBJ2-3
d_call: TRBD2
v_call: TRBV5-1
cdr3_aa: CASSLGLASDTQYF
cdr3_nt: TGCGCCAGCAGCTTGGGACTAGCGTCAGATACGCAGTATTTT

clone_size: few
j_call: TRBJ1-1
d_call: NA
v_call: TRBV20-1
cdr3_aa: CSASPGAVGAEAFF
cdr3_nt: TGCAGTGCCAGTCCCGGGGCCGTAGGCGCTGAAGCTTTCTTT

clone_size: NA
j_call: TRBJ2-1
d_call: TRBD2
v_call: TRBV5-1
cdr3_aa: CASSLVVAGGGEQFF
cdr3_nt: TGCGCCAGCAGCTTGGTGGTAGCGGGAGGTGGCGAGCAGTTCTTC

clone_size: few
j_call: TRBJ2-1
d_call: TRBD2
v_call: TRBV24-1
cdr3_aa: CATSGSGSYNEQFF
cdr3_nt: TGTGCCACCAGTGGTAGCGGGAGCTACAATGAGCAGTTCTTC

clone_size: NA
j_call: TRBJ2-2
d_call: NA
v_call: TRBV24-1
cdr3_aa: CATRTPAPTGELFF
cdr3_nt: TGTGCCACCAGGACACCCGCGCCCACCGGGGAGCTGTTTTTT

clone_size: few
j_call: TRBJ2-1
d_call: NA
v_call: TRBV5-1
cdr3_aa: CASSSHAGLGPYNEQFF
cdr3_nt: TGCGCCAGCAGCTCACACGCTGGTTTAGGCCCCTACAATGAGCAGTTCTTC

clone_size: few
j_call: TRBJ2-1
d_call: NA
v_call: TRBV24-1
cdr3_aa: CATSDPSYYNEQFF
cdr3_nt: TGTGCCACCAGTGATCCTAGCTACTACAATGAGCAGTTCTTC

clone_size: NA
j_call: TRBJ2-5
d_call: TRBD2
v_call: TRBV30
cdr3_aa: CAWSAGARLAGGETQYF
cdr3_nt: TGTGCCTGGAGTGCCGGGGCTCGGCTAGCGGGAGGGGAGACCCAGTACTTC

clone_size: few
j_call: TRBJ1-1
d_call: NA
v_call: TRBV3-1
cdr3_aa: CASSPVGRWGTEAFF
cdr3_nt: TGTGCCAGCAGCCCAGTTGGCAGGTGGGGCACTGAAGCTTTCTTT

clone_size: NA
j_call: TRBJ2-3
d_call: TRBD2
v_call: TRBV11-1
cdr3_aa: CASSGIQGTPASGRRTDTQYF
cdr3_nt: TGTGCCAGCAGCGGGATACAGGGGACCCCTGCTAGCGGGAGGAGGACAGATACGCAGTATTTT

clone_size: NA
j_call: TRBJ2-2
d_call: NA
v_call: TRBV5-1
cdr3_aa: CASSLRPSGTHTGELFF
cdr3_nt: TGCGCCAGCAGCTTGAGACCCTCGGGGACCCATACCGGGGAGCTGTTTTTT

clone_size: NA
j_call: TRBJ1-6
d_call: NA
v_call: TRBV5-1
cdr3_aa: CASSLEVTVGGSPLHF
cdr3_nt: TGCGCCAGCAGCTTGGAGGTGACGGTCGGAGGTTCACCCCTCCACTTT

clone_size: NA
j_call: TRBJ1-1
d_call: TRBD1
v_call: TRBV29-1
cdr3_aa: CSVGDRAEAFF
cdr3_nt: TGCAGCGTTGGGGACAGGGCTGAAGCTTTCTTT

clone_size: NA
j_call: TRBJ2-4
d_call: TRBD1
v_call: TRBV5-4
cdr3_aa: CASSQGQGIGKNIQYF
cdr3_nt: TGTGCCAGCAGCCAGGGACAGGGGATCGGGAAAAACATTCAGTACTTC

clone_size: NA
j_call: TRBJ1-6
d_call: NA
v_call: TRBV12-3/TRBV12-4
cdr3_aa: CASSSRAQNSPLHF
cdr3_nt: TGTGCCAGCAGTAGTCGAGCTCAGAATTCACCCCTCCACTTT

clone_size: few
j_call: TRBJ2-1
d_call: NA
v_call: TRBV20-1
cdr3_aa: CSARDLGRGQFF
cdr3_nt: TGCAGTGCTAGAGATCTGGGGCGGGGGCAGTTCTTC

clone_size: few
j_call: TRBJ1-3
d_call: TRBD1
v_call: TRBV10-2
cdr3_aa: CASSGTGTGGSGNTIYF
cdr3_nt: TGCGCCAGCAGCGGGACCGGGACAGGGGGCTCTGGAAACACCATATATTTT

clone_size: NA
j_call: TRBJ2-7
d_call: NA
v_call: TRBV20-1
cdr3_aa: CSARASAGPYEQYF
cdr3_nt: TGCAGTGCTAGAGCTTCGGCGGGACCCTACGAGCAGTACTTC

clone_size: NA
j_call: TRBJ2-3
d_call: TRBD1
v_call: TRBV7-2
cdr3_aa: CASSLKQGVNTQYF
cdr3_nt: TGTGCCAGCAGCTTAAAGCAGGGGGTGAATACGCAGTATTTT

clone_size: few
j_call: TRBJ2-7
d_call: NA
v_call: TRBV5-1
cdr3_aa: CASSVGTYYEQYF
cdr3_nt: TGCGCCAGCAGCGTTGGTACCTACTACGAGCAGTACTTC

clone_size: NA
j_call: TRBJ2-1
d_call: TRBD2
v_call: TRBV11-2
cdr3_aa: CASSLMLSGRANEQFF
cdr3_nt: TGTGCCAGCAGCTTGATGCTTAGCGGGAGGGCCAATGAGCAGTTCTTC

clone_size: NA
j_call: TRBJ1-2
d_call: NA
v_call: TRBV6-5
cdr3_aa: CASSYLDSTAGYTF
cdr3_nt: TGTGCCAGCAGTTACCTTGACTCAACGGCTGGCTACACCTTT

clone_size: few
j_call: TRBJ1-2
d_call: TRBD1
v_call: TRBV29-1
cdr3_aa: CSVTPVQGQGNYGYTF
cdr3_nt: TGCAGCGTTACCCCTGTCCAGGGACAGGGGAACTATGGCTACACCTTC

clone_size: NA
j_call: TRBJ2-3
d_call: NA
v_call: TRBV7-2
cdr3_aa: CASSPPGRKTDTQYF
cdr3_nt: TGTGCCAGCAGCCCACCCGGTAGGAAGACAGATACGCAGTATTTT

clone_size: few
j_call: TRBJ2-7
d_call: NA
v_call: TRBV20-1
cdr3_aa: CSATAGHYEQYF
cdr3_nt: TGCAGTGCTACGGCGGGCCACTACGAGCAGTACTTC

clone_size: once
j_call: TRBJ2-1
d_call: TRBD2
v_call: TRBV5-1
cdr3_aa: CASSAGTSGRREFF
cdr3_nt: TGCGCCAGCAGCGCTGGGACTAGCGGGAGACGGGAGTTCTTC

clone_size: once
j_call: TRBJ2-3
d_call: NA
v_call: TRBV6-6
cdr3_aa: CASGRHTDTQYF
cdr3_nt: TGTGCCAGCGGGAGGCATACAGATACGCAGTATTTT

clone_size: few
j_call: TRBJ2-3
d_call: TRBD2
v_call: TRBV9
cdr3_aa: CASSVAPSGRGADTQYF
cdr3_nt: TGTGCCAGCAGCGTAGCCCCTAGCGGGAGAGGGGCAGATACGCAGTATTTT